A selection of T cell receptor beta chains follows, all from one sample in a study of blood T cell repertoires in COVID-19. Here immunoSEQ multiplex PCR was the method, and the copy in TCRdb shows in-frame clones only, minus some. The profile covers around 150,000 clones, with 90% to 95% appearing a single time and over 3.5% taken by the ten largest. The sequenced sample was peripheral blood. The receptors come from a woman between 45 and 60 years old with acute or convalescent COVID-19. CDR3s include the opening cysteine and the closing phenylalanine or tryptophan. Each record gives: D gene, clone size, V gene, J gene, CDR3 DNA, CDR3 protein. A D gene is named only where the DNA matches it firmly. For some rows the clone size is stated as once, few or many, or as a class when expanded; others skip it.

d_call: -
clone_size: -
v_call: TRBV6-2/TRBV6-3
j_call: TRBJ1-1
cdr3_nt: TGTGCCAGCAGTCCCGCTGGGGGGATCTTTGAAGCTTTCTTT
cdr3_aa: CASSPAGGIFEAFF

d_call: TRBD2
clone_size: -
v_call: TRBV19
j_call: TRBJ2-7
cdr3_nt: TGTGCCAGTAGTAAGGGACTAGCGGGAGGAACCAGCTCCTACGAGCAGTACTTC
cdr3_aa: CASSKGLAGGTSSYEQYF

d_call: -
clone_size: -
v_call: TRBV5-8
j_call: TRBJ1-5
cdr3_nt: TGTGCCAGCAGCTTGGGGCACAACAATCAGCCCCAGCATTTT
cdr3_aa: CASSLGHNNQPQHF

d_call: TRBD1
clone_size: -
v_call: TRBV7-9
j_call: TRBJ2-2
cdr3_nt: TGTGCCAGCAGTGGACAGGGGAAGAACACCGGGGAGCTGTTTTTT
cdr3_aa: CASSGQGKNTGELFF

d_call: -
clone_size: once
v_call: TRBV28
j_call: TRBJ1-2
cdr3_nt: TGTGCCAGCAGGACCGACAGTTTCCTTTGGTATGGCTACACCTTC
cdr3_aa: CASRTDSFLWYGYTF

d_call: -
clone_size: once
v_call: TRBV15
j_call: TRBJ2-1
cdr3_nt: TGTGCCACCAGATTCTCAGGCTACCCCCAGGGTGAGCAGTTCTTC
cdr3_aa: CATRFSGYPQGEQFF

d_call: -
clone_size: -
v_call: TRBV6-1
j_call: TRBJ1-2
cdr3_nt: TGTGCCAGCAGTGAGGGAGGGCCCTATGGCTACACCTTC
cdr3_aa: CASSEGGPYGYTF

d_call: -
clone_size: -
v_call: TRBV27
j_call: TRBJ2-3
cdr3_nt: TGTGCCAGCAGTTTACGGGGGTGGACAGATACGCAGTATTTT
cdr3_aa: CASSLRGWTDTQYF

d_call: -
clone_size: -
v_call: TRBV29-1
j_call: TRBJ1-1
cdr3_nt: TGCAGCGTTGAAGGCAGGGCGAACACTGAAGCTTTCTTT
cdr3_aa: CSVEGRANTEAFF

d_call: TRBD1
clone_size: -
v_call: TRBV6-5
j_call: TRBJ2-7
cdr3_nt: TGTGCCAGCAGTACTGGGGACAGGGCGTCCGAGCAGTACTTC
cdr3_aa: CASSTGDRASEQYF

d_call: TRBD1
clone_size: -
v_call: TRBV2
j_call: TRBJ1-1
cdr3_nt: TGTGCCAGCAGTGACGGGGACAGGGGTGACACTGAAGCTTTCTTT
cdr3_aa: CASSDGDRGDTEAFF

d_call: TRBD1
clone_size: -
v_call: TRBV6-1
j_call: TRBJ1-5
cdr3_nt: TGTGCCAGCAGTGAAGAGGGGGCAAGCAATCAGCCCCAGCATTTT
cdr3_aa: CASSEEGASNQPQHF

d_call: -
clone_size: -
v_call: TRBV6-5
j_call: TRBJ2-3
cdr3_nt: TGTGCCAGCAGTCTCATACTAAGGAGCACAGATACGCAGTATTTT
cdr3_aa: CASSLILRSTDTQYF

d_call: -
clone_size: -
v_call: TRBV30
j_call: TRBJ2-5
cdr3_nt: TGTGCCTGGAGTGAGGCGGTGCCGATCGGGACCCAGTACTTC
cdr3_aa: CAWSEAVPIGTQYF

d_call: -
clone_size: -
v_call: TRBV12-5
j_call: TRBJ1-5
cdr3_nt: TGTGCTAGTGGTCTAGCGACAGAAGTAAATCAGCCCCAGCATTTT
cdr3_aa: CASGLATEVNQPQHF

d_call: TRBD2
clone_size: -
v_call: TRBV18
j_call: TRBJ2-1
cdr3_nt: TGTGCCAGCTCACTACATAGCGGGGGGTCCTACAATGAGCAGTTCTTC
cdr3_aa: CASSLHSGGSYNEQFF